Presented here are 17 T cell receptor beta chains from one specimen sequenced in a study of T cell changes during pregnancy in multiple sclerosis. Data came from immunoSEQ multiplex PCR; TCRdb stores just in-frame clones and leaves some out. The sample holds around 26,000 clones, around nine tenths seen once. Sample: CD4+ T cells from peripheral blood mononuclear cells, taken in the first trimester of pregnancy. These receptors came from a female donor in good health, enrolled as a control in a pregnancy study.

V gene TRBV29-1 combines with J gene TRBJ1-2; 10 bases line up with TRBD1. Germline trimming cut 7 bases from V and 8 bases from J; bases unmatched to any gene: 4. CDR3 length equals 11 residues. Germline CDR1 SQVTM, CDR2 ANQGSEA. Here the CDR3 reads CSGTGGSGYTF. CDR3 nucleotide sequence: TGCAGCGGGACAGGGGGAAGCGGCTACACCTTC.

The chain recombines TRBV10-3 with TRBJ1-2; 8 nucleotides match TRBD1. Germline assignment: CDR1 ENHRY and CDR2 SYGVKD. This CDR3 has 14 amino acids. The trim removed 6 bases at V and 6 bases at J, leaving 9 bases unmatched. The CDR3 DNA reads TGTGCCATCAGGGAACCGGGACAGGAAAATGGCTACACCTTC. Protein sequence: CAIREPGQENGYTF.

This chain links TRBV28 with TRBJ1-2, with 7 bases that match TRBD1. The CDR3 extends over 14 amino acids. Germline V gives CDR1 MDHEN, CDR2 SYDVKM. Trimming cost V 6 bases and J 6 bases; bases outside gene matches: 10. The CDR3: CASRKPGQLNGYTF. In nucleotides, the CDR3 is TGTGCCAGCAGAAAGCCGGGACAGCTGAATGGCTACACCTTC.

V gene TRBV19 combines with J gene TRBJ2-2; 9 bases are a match to TRBD2. V was clipped by 3 bases and J by 5 bases; unmatched bases: 10. Germline CDR1 and CDR2: LNHDA and SQIVND (reference sequence). This CDR3 has 17 amino acids. CDR3 DNA: TGTGCCAGTAGTATGCTCCTAGCGGGATGGGGGACCGGGGAGCTGTTTTTT. Its protein is CASSMLLAGWGTGELFF.

The V gene is TRBV5-1, the J gene TRBJ2-2; D perhaps matches TRBD2 (6 bases). Per germline, CDR1 SGHRS and CDR2 YFSETQ. V was pared by 4 bases and J by 3 bases, with 19 bases between. The CDR3 covers 17 residues. CDR3 sequence: CASSPGVGRLDTGELFF. The CDR3 coding sequence is TGCGCCAGCAGCCCCGGGGTGGGGAGGTTGGACACCGGGGAGCTGTTTTTT.

V is TRBV6-5 and J is TRBJ1-1; D remains ambiguous. V lost 0 bases and J lost 1, with 9 bases in between. Germline CDR1 and CDR2: MNHEY and SVGAGI. The CDR3 consists of 15 residues. CDR3 amino acids: CASSYSISGNTEAFF. For the CDR3, the DNA is TGTGCCAGCAGTTACTCGATATCCGGGAACACTGAAGCTTTCTTT.

The genes are TRBV25-1 and TRBJ2-7; no reliable D call. Germline lookup yields CDR1 MGHDK and CDR2 SYGVNS. Deletions cut 8 bases from V and 3 bases from J, with 14 bases between. The length of the CDR3 is 13 residues. This chain's CDR3 is CASSRGRIYEQYF. The CDR3 DNA reads TGTGCCAGCTCGAGAGGAAGGATCTACGAGCAGTACTTC.

The rearrangement joins TRBV11-2 to TRBJ1-1; D is perhaps TRBD1 (5 bases). The CDR3 contains 14 residues. The V and J ends lost 6 bases and 1 base respectively, with 12 bases between them. CDR1 and CDR2 from the germline V gene are SGHAT and FQNNGV. The CDR3 loop is CASSWGKSNTEAFF. The CDR3, as DNA: TGTGCCAGCAGTTGGGGCAAGTCGAACACTGAAGCTTTCTTT.

The chain has TRBV5-1 and TRBJ2-1, with 14 positions matching TRBD2. Germline loops: CDR1 SGHRS, CDR2 YFSETQ. With 4 bases clipped from V and 9 bases from J, the junction kept 6 bases outside the gene matches. The CDR3 totals 15 residues. CDR3 loop: CASSPGLAGVSEQFF. In DNA form, the CDR3 reads TGCGCCAGCAGCCCGGGACTAGCGGGAGTTAGTGAGCAGTTCTTC.

V is TRBV7-2 and J is TRBJ2-1; no firm D call. Germline V lookup: CDR1 SGHTA, CDR2 FQGNSA. With 2 bases removed from V and 3 bases from J, the gap between germline ends came to 8 bases. CDR3 size: 14 residues. CDR3 amino acids: CASSLKLGYNEQFF. The CDR3 nucleotides read TGTGCCAGCAGCTTAAAACTCGGCTACAATGAGCAGTTCTTC.

The rearrangement joins TRBV5-1 to TRBJ1-1, with D perhaps matching TRBD1 (5 bases). The V gene lost 4 bases and the J gene lost 2 bases, with 15 bases spanning the gap. There are 15 residues in the CDR3. Germline V lookup: CDR1 SGHRS, CDR2 YFSETQ. The CDR3 is CASSKPGGSNTEAFF. Here the CDR3 DNA reads TGCGCCAGCAGCAAACCGGGGGGTTCAAACACTGAAGCTTTCTTT.

The chain employs TRBV6-5 and TRBJ2-7; unclear D gene. V dropped 0 bases and J dropped 4 bases, with 13 bases sitting between them. CDR3 size: 15 residues. Looked up from germline, CDR1 is MNHEY and CDR2 is SVGAGI. DNA for the CDR3: TGTGCCAGCAGTTACTCGAGTAGTTCGTTGTACGAGCAGTACTTC. Residues: CASSYSSSSLYEQYF.

CDR3 residues: CASTRAPISSYNEQFF. The CDR3 DNA reads as TGTGCCAGCACACGTGCCCCTATAAGCTCCTACAATGAGCAGTTCTTC. This chain links TRBV5-6 with TRBJ2-1; unclear D gene. Germline values: CDR1 SGHDT, CDR2 YYEEEE. Trimming pared 6 bases from V and 0 bases from J, leaving 16 bases between. The CDR3 runs 16 residues.

The rearrangement uses TRBV5-1 and TRBJ2-1; D is perhaps TRBD1 (6 bases). Between the trimmed V and J ends, which lost 5 bases and 9 bases, there was a span of 15 bases. The CDR3 runs to 13 residues. Per germline, CDR1 SGHRS and CDR2 YFSETQ. CDR3 sequence: CASSQDTGTEQFF. CDR3 sequence (DNA): TGCGCCAGCAGTCAGGATACAGGGACTGAGCAGTTCTTC. Using reference TRBV5-1 and TRBJ2-1 for the parts outside the CDR3, the full variable domain is KAGVTQTPRYLIKTRGQQVTLSCSPISGHRSVSWYQQTPGQGLQFLFEYFSETQRNKGNFPGRFSGRQFSNSRSEMNVSTLELGDSALYLCASSQDTGTEQFFGPGTRLTVL.

This clone rates as medium-sized. In DNA, the CDR3 is TGTGCCTGGAGTGGGGCGTTACTCCTCTATGGCTACACCTTC. Its translation: CAWSGALLLYGYTF. This chain joins TRBV30 and TRBJ1-2; D is unclear. V lost 1 base and J lost 4, with 13 bases in between. This CDR3 has 14 amino acids. CDR1 and CDR2 from the germline V gene are GTSNPN and SVGIG (reference sequence).

The chain uses TRBV20-1 and TRBJ2-1; D possibly corresponds to TRBD2 (5 bases). Germline assignment: CDR1 DFQATT and CDR2 SNEGSKA (reference sequence). The CDR3 totals 11 residues. Trimming left V 5 bases short and J 10 bases short, with 12 bases between. The CDR3 sequence is CSAPLSEEQFF. The CDR3 DNA follows: TGCAGTGCTCCTCTTAGCGAGGAGCAGTTCTTC.

The rearrangement uses TRBV5-4 and TRBJ2-1; no firm D call. Germline values: CDR1 SGHNT, CDR2 YYREEE (reference sequence). CDR3 size: 15 residues. V lost 4 bases and J lost 0, with 11 bases in between. The CDR3 DNA follows: TGTGCCAGCAGCCCCGCGGTGAGCTCCTACAATGAGCAGTTCTTC. The encoded protein is CASSPAVSSYNEQFF.